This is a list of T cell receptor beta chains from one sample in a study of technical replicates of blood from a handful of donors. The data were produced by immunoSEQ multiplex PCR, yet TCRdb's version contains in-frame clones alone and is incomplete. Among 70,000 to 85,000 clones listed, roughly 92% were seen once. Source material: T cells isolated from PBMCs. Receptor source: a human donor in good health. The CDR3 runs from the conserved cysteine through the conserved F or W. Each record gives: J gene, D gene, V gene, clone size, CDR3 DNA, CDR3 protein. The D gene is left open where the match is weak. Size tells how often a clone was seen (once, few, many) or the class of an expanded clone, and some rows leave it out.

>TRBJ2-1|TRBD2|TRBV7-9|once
TGTGCCAGCAGCTTAGAAGCGGGAGCTTACAATGAGCAGTTCTTC
CASSLEAGAYNEQFF
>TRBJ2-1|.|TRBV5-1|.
TGCGCCAGCAGCTTGCTCCAGGGGGGATACAATGAGCAGTTCTTC
CASSLLQGGYNEQFF
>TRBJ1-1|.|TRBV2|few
TGTGCCAGCAGTGAAAGCGTCATGAACACTGAAGCTTTCTTT
CASSESVMNTEAFF
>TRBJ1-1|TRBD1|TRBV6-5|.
TGTGCCAGCACTCAGGGGGTTGAAGCTTTCTTT
CASTQGVEAFF
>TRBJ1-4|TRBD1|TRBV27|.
TGTGCCAGCAGTTTAGGAGGACAGGCTCGGAATGAAAAACTGTTTTTT
CASSLGGQARNEKLFF
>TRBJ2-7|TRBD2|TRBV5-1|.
TGCGCCAGCAGCTTGGTGACTAGCGGGAGGGAAGAGCAGTACTTC
CASSLVTSGREEQYF
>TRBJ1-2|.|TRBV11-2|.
TGTGCCAGCAGCTTAGCTTCCAGGGTTGGCTACACCTTC
CASSLASRVGYTF
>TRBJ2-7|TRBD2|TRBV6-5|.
TGTGCCAGCAGACCGACCGGGACTAGTTACTACGAGCAGTACTTC
CASRPTGTSYYEQYF
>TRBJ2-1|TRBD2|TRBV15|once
TGTGCCACCAGCAGACAAGGACTAGCGGACGGAGCTGGGAATGAGCAGTTCTTC
CATSRQGLADGAGNEQFF
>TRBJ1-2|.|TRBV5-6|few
TGTGCCAGCAGCGGCAGGGGCGGCTACACCTTC
CASSGRGGYTF
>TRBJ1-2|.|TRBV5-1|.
TGCGCCAGCAGCCCCGGGGGGGGCGACGTCCATGGCTACACCTTC
CASSPGGGDVHGYTF
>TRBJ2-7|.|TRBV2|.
TGTGCCAGCAGTTATATAAAAGGGGGTTGGAGCTCCTACGAGCAGTACTTC
CASSYIKGGWSSYEQYF